The clone carrying this T cell receptor beta chain came up once. 13 Jbeta primers and 60 Vbeta primers were used for the PCR. Sequencing used immunoSEQ multiplex PCR; TCRdb keeps in-frame clones, though not all of them. The table records about 160,000 clones, around 68% of them present only once. Germline V gene sequence: CDR1 SGHDT, CDR2 YYEEEE. Trimming left V 4 bases short and J 7 bases short, with 13 bases between. The CDR3 has 13 amino acids. This specimen belongs to a study of cytomegalovirus exposure and HLA in healthy donors. This TCR derives from a woman between 35 and 50 years old in good health and CMV-seropositive. Sequencing was done on a sample of PBMCs. The chain carries TRBV5-6 and TRBJ2-3; the D gene is possibly TRBD2 (5 bases). The CDR3 region has the DNA TGTGCCAGCAGCGCTAGGCTAGCAAATACGCAGTATTTT. It codes for CASSARLANTQYF.